This TCR beta chain was observed in a study of blood T cell repertoires in COVID-19. Produced via immunoSEQ multiplex PCR; TCRdb's table is partial and in-frame only. The sample has a few hundred thousand clones; 75% to 90% are singletons. Only a few counts were recorded for this clone. Individuals aged roughly 18 to 95 years were recruited from fewer than 30 US areas. Cohort 3 donors were reported recovered after two negative PCRs, clearance, or symptom resolution. Germline CDR1 is MDHEN and CDR2 is SYDVKM. Trimming took 2 bases from V and 4 from J, leaving 11 bases between them. The CDR3 has 14 residues.

The chain has TRBV28 and TRBJ1-2; D not resolved. The sequencing input was PBMCs or T cells enriched from blood (not recorded which). The receptor's source is a man aged 18 to 29 who had recovered from COVID-19. CDR3 sequence: CASSLTGSGYGYTF. As DNA, the CDR3 is TGTGCCAGCAGTTTAACGGGGAGCGGCTATGGCTACACCTTC.